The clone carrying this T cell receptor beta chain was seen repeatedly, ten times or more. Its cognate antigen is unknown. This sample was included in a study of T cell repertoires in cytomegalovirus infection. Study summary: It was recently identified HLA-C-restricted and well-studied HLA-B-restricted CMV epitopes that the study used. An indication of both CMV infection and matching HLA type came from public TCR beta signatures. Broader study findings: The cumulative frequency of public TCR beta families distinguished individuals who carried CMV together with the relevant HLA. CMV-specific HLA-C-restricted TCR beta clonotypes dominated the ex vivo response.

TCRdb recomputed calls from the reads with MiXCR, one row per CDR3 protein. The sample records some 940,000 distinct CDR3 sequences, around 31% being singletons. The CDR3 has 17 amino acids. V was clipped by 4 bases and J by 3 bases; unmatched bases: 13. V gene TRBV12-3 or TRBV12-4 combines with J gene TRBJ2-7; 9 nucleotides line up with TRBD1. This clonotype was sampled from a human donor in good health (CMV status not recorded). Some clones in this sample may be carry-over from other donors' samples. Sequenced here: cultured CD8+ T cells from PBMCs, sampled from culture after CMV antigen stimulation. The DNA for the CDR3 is TGTGCCAGCAGTTCCCTACCTGGGACAGGGAAATTCTACGAGCAGTACTTC. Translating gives CASSSLPGTGKFYEQYF.